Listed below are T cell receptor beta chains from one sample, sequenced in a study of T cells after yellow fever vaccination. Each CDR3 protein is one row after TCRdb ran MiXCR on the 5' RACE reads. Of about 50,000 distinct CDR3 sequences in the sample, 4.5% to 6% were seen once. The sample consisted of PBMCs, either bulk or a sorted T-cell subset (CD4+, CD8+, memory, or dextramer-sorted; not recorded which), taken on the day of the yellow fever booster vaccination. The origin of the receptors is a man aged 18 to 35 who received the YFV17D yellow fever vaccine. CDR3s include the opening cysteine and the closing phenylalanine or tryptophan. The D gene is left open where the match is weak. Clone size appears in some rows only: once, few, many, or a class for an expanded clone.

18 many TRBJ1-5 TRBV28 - TGTGCCAGCAGTTTCGGCGGGCTCGGAACGTACGGGGGCCAGCCCCAGCATTTT CASSFGGLGTYGGQPQHF
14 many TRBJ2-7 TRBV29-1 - TGCAGCGCTGTGGTGACCGGACACACCTACGAGCAGTACTTC CSAVVTGHTYEQYF
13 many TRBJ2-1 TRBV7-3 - TGTGCCAGCAGCTTGGGGGGGCAGAATGAGCAGTTCTTC CASSLGGQNEQFF
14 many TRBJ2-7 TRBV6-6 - TGTGCCAGCAGTTTTTCAGGGTCGGTCGGCGAGCAGTACTTC CASSFSGSVGEQYF
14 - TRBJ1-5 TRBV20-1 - TGCAGTGCCTCCACCGGGACGTTCGCTCAGCCCCAGCATTTT CSASTGTFAQPQHF
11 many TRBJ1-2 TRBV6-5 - TGTGCCAGCGGGGGAAACTATGGCTACACCTTC CASGGNYGYTF
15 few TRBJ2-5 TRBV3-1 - TGTGCCAGCAGCCAAGAGGGGGCCGGGCAAGAGACCCAGTACTTC CASSQEGAGQETQYF
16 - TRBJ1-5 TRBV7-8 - TGTGCCAGCAGCTTAGAAGGTGGCAGGGCCCATCAGCCCCAGCATTTT CASSLEGGRAHQPQHF
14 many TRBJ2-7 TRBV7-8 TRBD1 TGTGCCAGCCTACTCGGGACAGACCCCTACGAGCAGTACTTC CASLLGTDPYEQYF
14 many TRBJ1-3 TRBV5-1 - TGCGCCAGCACTGGGGATAGCTCTGGAAACACCATATATTTT CASTGDSSGNTIYF
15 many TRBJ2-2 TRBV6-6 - TGTGCCAGCAGCCCGGACAGACTGAACACCGGGGAGCTGTTTTTT CASSPDRLNTGELFF
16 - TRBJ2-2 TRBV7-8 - TGTGCCAGCAGCTTAGTCTTCGGGGTGGGAACCGGGGAGCTGTTTTTT CASSLVFGVGTGELFF
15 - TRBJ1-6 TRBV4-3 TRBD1 TGCGCCAGCAGTCCCGGGACAGGGAGAAATTCACCCCTCCACTTT CASSPGTGRNSPLHF
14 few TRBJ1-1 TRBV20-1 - TGCAGTGCTAGAGATCACAGGGTAGGCACTGAAGCTTTCTTT CSARDHRVGTEAFF
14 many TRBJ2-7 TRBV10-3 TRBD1 TGTGCCATCAGCGTCGACAGGGCCAGGGACGAGCAGTACTTC CAISVDRARDEQYF
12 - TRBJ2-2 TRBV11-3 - TGTGCCAGCAGCTACAGCCTCGGGGAGCTGTTTTTT CASSYSLGELFF
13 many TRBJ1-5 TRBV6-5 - TGTGCCAGCAGTTACTCCGGGTTTCAGCCCCAGCATTTT CASSYSGFQPQHF
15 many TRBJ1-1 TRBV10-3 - TGTGCCATCATGGGGGACCGAAGCATGAACACTGAAGCTTTCTTT CAIMGDRSMNTEAFF
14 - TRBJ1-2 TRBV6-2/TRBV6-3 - TGTGCCAGCAGCTCTCCGGGCAGGGAGGGTGGCTACACCTTC CASSSPGREGGYTF
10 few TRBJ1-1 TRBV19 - TGTGCCACCCGGAACACTGAAGCTTTCTTT CATRNTEAFF
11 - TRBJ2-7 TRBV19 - TGTGCCAGCGAGGAGGGGTACGAGCAGTACTTC CASEEGYEQYF
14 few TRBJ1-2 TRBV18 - TGTGCCAGCTCACCGGGACTCTCGAACTATGGCTACACCTTC CASSPGLSNYGYTF
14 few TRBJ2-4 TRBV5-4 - TGTGCCAGCAGCGCGGGACAGCTGGGGCACATTCAGTACTTC CASSAGQLGHIQYF
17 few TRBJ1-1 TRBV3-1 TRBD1 TGTGCCAGCAGCCAAGTTCGCAGGGGGCGAGGTTACACTGAAGCTTTCTTT CASSQVRRGRGYTEAFF
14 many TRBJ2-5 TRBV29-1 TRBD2 TGCAGCGTTGAAGAGGCGGGGGGAGGAGAGACCCAGTACTTC CSVEEAGGGETQYF
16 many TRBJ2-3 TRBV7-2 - TGTGCCAGCAGCTTAGCGTTTAGGGGAAGGACAGATACGCAGTATTTT CASSLAFRGRTDTQYF
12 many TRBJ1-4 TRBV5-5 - TGTGCCAGCAGCTGGATGGATGAAAAACTGTTTTTT CASSWMDEKLFF
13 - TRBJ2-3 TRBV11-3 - TGTGCCAGCAGCTTGTTCGTTTCAGATACGCAGTATTTT CASSLFVSDTQYF
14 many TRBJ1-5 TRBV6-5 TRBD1 TGTGCCAGCAGTCCGTCCCGGGGGACAGTGGCCCAGCATTTT CASSPSRGTVAQHF
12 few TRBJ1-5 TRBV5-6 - TGTGCCAGCAGCTCCGGGGGAGTAGCCCAGCATTTT CASSSGGVAQHF
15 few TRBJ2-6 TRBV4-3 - TGCGCCAGCAGCCAAGATGGGGCGGGGGCCAACGTCCTGACTTTC CASSQDGAGANVLTF
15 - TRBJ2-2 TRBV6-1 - TGTGCCAGCACCCGAACGACGGGGGCGGACGGGGAGCTGTTTTTT CASTRTTGADGELFF
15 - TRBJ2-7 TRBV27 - TGTGCCAGCAGACTCCTTCAGGACCCACCCTACGAGCAGTACTTC CASRLLQDPPYEQYF
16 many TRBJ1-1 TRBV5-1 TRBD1 TGCGCCAGCAGCCGAGGACAGGGGATAATGAACACTGAAGCTTTCTTT CASSRGQGIMNTEAFF
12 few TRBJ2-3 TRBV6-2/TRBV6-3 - TGTGCCAGCAGTTACTCGGGAGATACGCAGTATTTT CASSYSGDTQYF
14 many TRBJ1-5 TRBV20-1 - TGCAGTGCTAGGCGGCAGTATAGCAATCAGCCCCAGCATTTT CSARRQYSNQPQHF
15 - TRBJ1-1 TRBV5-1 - TGCGCCAGCAGCCTCCGGGGGGGGGCGAACACTGAAGCTTTCTTT CASSLRGGANTEAFF
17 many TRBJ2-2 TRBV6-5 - TGTGCCAGCAGTTACTGGCTTCCGGACAGCAACACCGGGGAGCTGTTTTTT CASSYWLPDSNTGELFF
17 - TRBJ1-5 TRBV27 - TGTGCCAGCAGTTTATCGATGGCAGGGAGTAGCAATCAGCCCCAGCATTTT CASSLSMAGSSNQPQHF
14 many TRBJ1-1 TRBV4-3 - TGCGCCAGCAGCCAAGAATCGAAGAACACTGAAGCTTTCTTT CASSQESKNTEAFF
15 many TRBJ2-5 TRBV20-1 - TGCAGTGCTATACACCCAGGGGGGGAGGGGGAGACCCAGTACTTC CSAIHPGGEGETQYF
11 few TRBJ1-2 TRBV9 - TGTGCCAGCAGCACCGGGGGTGGCTACACCTTC CASSTGGGYTF
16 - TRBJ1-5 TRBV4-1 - TGCGCCAGCAGCCAGCGGACAGCCTATAGCAATCAGCCCCAGCATTTT CASSQRTAYSNQPQHF
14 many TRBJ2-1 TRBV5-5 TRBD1 TGTGCCAGCAGTCCCGGGACAGGGAGGAATGAGCAGTTCTTC CASSPGTGRNEQFF
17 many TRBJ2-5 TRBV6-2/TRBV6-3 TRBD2 TGTGCCAGCACTTGGACGGTCATGGGAGGGTACCAAGAGACCCAGTACTTC CASTWTVMGGYQETQYF
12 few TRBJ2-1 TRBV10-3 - TGTGCCGCAGGGTCCCCTAACAATGAGCAGTTCTTC CAAGSPNNEQFF